This T cell receptor beta chain was documented in a study of T cells of healthy individuals. This clonotype was counted ten times or more. Trimming cost V 4 bases and J 3 bases; bases outside gene matches: 5. The CDR3 contains 14 residues. CDR1 and CDR2 from the germline V gene are LNHDA and SQIVND (reference sequence). TCRdb reprocessed the 5' RACE reads via MiXCR and lists one record per CDR3 protein. The sample records about 53,000 distinct CDR3 sequences, 14% to 15% being singletons. The receptor was isolated from a human donor in good health. The genes are TRBV19 and TRBJ2-7, with 8 bases matching TRBD1. The CDR3 loop is CASSTRTGNYEQYF. For the CDR3, the DNA is TGTGCCAGTAGTACCAGGACAGGGAACTACGAGCAGTACTTC.